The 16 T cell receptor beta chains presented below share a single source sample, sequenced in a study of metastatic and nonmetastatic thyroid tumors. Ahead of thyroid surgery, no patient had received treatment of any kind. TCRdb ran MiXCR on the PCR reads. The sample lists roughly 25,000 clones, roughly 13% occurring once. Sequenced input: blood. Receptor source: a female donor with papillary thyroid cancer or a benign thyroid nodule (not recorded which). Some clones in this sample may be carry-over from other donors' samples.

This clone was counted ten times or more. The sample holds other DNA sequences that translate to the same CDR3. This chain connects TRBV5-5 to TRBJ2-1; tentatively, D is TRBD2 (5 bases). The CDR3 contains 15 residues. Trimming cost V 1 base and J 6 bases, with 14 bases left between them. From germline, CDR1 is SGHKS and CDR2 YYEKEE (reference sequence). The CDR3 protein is CASSLKSTRFNEQFF. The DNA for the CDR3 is TGTGCCAGCAGCTTGAAATCTACTAGATTCAATGAGCAGTTCTTC.

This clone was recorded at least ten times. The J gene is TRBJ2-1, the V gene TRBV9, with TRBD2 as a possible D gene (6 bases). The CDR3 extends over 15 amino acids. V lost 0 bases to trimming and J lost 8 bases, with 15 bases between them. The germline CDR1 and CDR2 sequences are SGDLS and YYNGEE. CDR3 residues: CASSVEMTSGYEQFF. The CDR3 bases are TGTGCCAGCAGCGTAGAGATGACTAGTGGCTATGAGCAGTTCTTC.

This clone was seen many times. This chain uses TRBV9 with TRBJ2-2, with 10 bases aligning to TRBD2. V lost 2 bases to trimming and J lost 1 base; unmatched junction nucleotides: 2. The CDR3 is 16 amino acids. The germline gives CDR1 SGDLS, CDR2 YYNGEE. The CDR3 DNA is TGTGCCAGCAGCGTTACTAGCGGGAAGAACACCGGGGAGCTGTTTTTT. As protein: CASSVTSGKNTGELFF.

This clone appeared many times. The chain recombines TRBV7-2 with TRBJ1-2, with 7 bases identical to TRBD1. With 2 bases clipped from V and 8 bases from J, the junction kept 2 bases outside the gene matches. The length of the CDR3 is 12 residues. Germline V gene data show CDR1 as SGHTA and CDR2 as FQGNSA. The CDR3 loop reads CASSLQGGGYTF. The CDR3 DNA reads TGTGCCAGCAGCTTACAGGGGGGGGGCTACACCTTC.

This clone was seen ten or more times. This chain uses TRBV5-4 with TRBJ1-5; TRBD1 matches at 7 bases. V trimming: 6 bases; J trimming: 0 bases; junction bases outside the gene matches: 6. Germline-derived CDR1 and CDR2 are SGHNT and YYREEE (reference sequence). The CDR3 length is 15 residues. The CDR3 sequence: CASTPGQHSNQPQHF. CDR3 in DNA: TGTGCCAGCACCCCGGGACAGCATAGCAATCAGCCCCAGCATTTT.

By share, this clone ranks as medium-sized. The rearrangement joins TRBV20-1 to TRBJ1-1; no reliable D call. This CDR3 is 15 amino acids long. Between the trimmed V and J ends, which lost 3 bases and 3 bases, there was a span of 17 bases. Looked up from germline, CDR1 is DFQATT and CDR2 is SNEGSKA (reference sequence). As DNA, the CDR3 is TGCAGTGCTAGGGTTGCAGCCCGGACGGACACTGAAGCTTTCTTT. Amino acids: CSARVAARTDTEAFF.

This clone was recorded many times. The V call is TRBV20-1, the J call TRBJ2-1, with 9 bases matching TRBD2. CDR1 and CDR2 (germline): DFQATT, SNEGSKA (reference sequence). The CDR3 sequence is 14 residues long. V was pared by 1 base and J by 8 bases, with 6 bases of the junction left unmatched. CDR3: CSARGSGSGYEQFF. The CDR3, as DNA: TGCAGTGCTAGAGGTAGCGGGAGTGGTTATGAGCAGTTCTTC.

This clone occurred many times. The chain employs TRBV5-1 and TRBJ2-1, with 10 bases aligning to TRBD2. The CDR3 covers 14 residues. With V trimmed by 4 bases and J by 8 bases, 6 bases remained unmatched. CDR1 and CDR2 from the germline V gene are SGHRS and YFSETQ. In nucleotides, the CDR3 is TGCGCCAGCAGCCAGGGACTAGCGCATGATGAGCAGTTCTTC. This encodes CASSQGLAHDEQFF.

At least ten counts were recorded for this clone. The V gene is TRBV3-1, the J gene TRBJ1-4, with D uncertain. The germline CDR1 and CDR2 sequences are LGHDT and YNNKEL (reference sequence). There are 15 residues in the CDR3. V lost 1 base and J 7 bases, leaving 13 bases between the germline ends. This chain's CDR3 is CASSQGVMGGEKLFF. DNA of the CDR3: TGTGCCAGCAGCCAAGGGGTCATGGGTGGTGAAAAACTGTTTTTT.

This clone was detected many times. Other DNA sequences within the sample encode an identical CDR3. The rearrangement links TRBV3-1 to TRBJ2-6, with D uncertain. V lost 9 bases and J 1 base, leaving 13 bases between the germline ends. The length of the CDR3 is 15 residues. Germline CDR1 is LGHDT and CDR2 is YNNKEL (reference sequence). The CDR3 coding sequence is TGTGCCAGTCGGCCGTGGGCATCTGGGGCCAACGTCCTGACTTTC. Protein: CASRPWASGANVLTF.

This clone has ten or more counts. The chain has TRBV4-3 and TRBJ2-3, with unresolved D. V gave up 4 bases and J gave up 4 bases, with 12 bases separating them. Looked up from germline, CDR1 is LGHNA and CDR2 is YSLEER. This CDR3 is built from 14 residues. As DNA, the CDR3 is TGCGCCAGCAGCCCCCATAGTCCCGCAGATACGCAGTATTTT. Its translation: CASSPHSPADTQYF.

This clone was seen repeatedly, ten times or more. The CDR3 loop reads CASSSSSTGVDEQFF. The CDR3 DNA is TGTGCCAGCAGTTCGAGTTCGACAGGCGTCGATGAGCAGTTCTTC. This chain joins TRBV28 and TRBJ2-1; weak D call: TRBD1 (6 bases). Per germline, CDR1 MDHEN and CDR2 SYDVKM. The V end was cut by 4 bases, the J end by 8 bases, with 18 bases between. CDR3 length: 15 amino acids.

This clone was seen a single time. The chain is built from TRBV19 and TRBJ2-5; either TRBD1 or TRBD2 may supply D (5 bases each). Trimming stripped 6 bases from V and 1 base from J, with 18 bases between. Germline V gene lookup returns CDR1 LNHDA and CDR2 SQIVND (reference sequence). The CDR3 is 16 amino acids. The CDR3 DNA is TGTGCCAGTAGCAGACGACCGACCGGGACCCAAGAGACCCAGTACTTC. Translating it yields CASSRRPTGTQETQYF. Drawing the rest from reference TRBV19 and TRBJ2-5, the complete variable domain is DGGITQSPKYLFRKEGQNVTLSCEQNLNHDAMYWYRQDPGQGLRLIYYSQIVNDFQKGDIAEGYSVSREKKESFPLTVTSAQKNPTAFYLCASSRRPTGTQETQYFGPGTRLLVL.

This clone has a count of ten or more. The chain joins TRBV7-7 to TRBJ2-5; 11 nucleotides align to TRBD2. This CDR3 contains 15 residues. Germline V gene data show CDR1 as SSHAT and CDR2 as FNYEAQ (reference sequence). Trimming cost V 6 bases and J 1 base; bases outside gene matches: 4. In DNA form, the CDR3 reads TGTGCCAGCAGTCAGACTAGCGGGGCCCAAGAGACCCAGTACTTC. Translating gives CASSQTSGAQETQYF.

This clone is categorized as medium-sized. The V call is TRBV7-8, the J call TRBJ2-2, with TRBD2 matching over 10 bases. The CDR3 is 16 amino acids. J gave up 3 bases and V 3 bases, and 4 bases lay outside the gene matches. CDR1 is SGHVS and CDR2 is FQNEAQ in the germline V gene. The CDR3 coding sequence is TGTGCCAGCAGCTTGCGAGCGGGAGGGGACACCGGGGAGCTGTTTTTT. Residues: CASSLRAGGDTGELFF.

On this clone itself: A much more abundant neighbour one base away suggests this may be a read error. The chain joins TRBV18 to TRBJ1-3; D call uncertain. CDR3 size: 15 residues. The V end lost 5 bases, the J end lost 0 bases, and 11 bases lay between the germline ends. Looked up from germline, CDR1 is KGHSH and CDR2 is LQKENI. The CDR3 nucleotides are TGTGCCAGCTCAGACCTTACGGGCTCTGGAAACACCATATATTTT. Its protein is CASSDLTGSGNTIYF.